The sequence of this TCR beta chain was determined in a study of cytomegalovirus exposure and HLA in healthy donors. This clone is a singleton in its sample. J gave up 5 bases and V 3 bases, and 10 bases lay outside the gene matches. The V gene's germline CDR1 is SQVTM and CDR2 ANQGSEA. This CDR3 spans 15 amino acids. The primer mix had 60 Vbeta and 13 Jbeta primers. Assay used: immunoSEQ multiplex PCR; TCRdb lists only in-frame clones, some missing. The sample lists about 93,000 clones; more than 55% were seen once. The gene calls are TRBV29-1 and TRBJ1-3; TRBD1 matches at 7 bases. The sample taken for sequencing was PBMCs. The TCR originated in a boy younger than 18 in good health and CMV-seropositive. CDR3 protein: CSVDDHRDSRNTIYF. CDR3 DNA sequence: TGCAGCGTTGACGACCACCGGGACAGTCGAAACACCATATATTTT.